This T cell receptor beta chain was captured in a study of human T cells and chemical hapten exposure. Across the whole study: Sensitizing treatment utilized 2% DPC over a roughly 2 cm by roughly 2 cm portion of upper inner arm skin.

This clonotype was observed many times. What it binds is unknown. Study findings and constraints: Controls had significantly fewer large CDR3 similarity clusters than were formed by expanded TCRs.

The time point was: patch test 3, about 24 weeks after DPC sensitization. The treatment denotes: therapeutic diphenylcyclopropenone sensitization with weekly scalp DPC. TCRdb itself ran the RACE reads through MiXCR, one entry per CDR3 protein. This table holds around 110,000 distinct CDR3 sequences, roughly 12% found once. V was trimmed by 4 bases and J by 2 bases, leaving 10 bases between them. Germline V CDR1 and CDR2: SGHRS, YFSETQ. The CDR3 is 13 amino acids. The V call is TRBV5-1, the J call TRBJ2-7; tentative D call: TRBD1 (5 bases). The receptor was isolated from a woman aged 50 to 60 with alopecia areata. Some clones in this sample may be carry-over from other donors' samples. The specimen comprised whole blood, sampled in connection with sensitization to the hapten diphenylcyclopropenone (DPC). CDR3 coding DNA: TGCGCCAGCAGCCAGGGCGGCACCTACGAGCAGTACTTC. Translated: CASSQGGTYEQYF. Filled out from reference TRBV5-1 and TRBJ2-7, the complete variable domain reads KAGVTQTPRYLIKTRGQQVTLSCSPISGHRSVSWYQQTPGQGLQFLFEYFSETQRNKGNFPGRFSGRQFSNSRSEMNVSTLELGDSALYLCASSQGGTYEQYFGPGTRLTVT.